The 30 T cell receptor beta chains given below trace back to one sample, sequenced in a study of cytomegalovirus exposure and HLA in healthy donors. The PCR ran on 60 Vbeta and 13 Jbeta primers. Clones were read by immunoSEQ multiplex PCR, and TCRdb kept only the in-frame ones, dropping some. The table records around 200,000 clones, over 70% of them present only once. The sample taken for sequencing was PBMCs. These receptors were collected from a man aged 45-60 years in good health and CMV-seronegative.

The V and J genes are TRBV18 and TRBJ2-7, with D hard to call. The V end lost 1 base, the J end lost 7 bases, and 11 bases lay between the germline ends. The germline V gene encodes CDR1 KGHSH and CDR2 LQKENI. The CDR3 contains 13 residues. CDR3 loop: CASSPRNLPEQYF. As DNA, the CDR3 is TGTGCCAGCTCACCACGCAACTTGCCTGAGCAGTACTTC. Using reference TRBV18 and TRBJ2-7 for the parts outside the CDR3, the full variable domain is NAGVMQNPRHLVRRRGQEARLRCSPMKGHSHVYWYRQLPEEGLKFMVYLQKENIIDESGMPKERFSAEFPKEGPSILRIQQVVRGDSAAYFCASSPRNLPEQYFGPGTRLTVT.

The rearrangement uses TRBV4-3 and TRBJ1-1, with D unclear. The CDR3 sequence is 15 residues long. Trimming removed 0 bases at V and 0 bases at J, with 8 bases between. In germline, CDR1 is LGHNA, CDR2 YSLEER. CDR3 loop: CASSQEYSMNTEAFF. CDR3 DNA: TGCGCCAGCAGCCAAGAATACAGCATGAACACTGAAGCTTTCTTT.

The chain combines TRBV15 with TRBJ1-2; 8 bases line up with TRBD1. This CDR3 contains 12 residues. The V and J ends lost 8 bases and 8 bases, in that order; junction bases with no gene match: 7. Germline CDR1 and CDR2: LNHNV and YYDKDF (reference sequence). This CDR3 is CATRGQGSGYTF. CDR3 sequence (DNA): TGTGCCACCCGCGGACAGGGATCCGGCTACACCTTC.

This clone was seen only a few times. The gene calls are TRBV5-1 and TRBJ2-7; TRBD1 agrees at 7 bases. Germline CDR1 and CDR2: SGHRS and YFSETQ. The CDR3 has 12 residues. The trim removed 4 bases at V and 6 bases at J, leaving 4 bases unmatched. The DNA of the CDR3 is TGCGCCAGCAGCGGCGACAGGGCCGAGCAGTACTTC. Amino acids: CASSGDRAEQYF.

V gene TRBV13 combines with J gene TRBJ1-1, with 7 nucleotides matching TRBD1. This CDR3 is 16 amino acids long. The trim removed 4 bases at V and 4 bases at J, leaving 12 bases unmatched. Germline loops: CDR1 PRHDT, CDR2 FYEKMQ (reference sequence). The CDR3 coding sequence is TGTGCCAGCAGCTACTCCCGAACAGGGGCTAGCACTGAAGCTTTCTTT. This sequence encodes CASSYSRTGASTEAFF.

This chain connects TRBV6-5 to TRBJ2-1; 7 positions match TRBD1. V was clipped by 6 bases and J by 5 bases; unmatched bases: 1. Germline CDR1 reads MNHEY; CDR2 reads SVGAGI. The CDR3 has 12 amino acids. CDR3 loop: CASSGTDNEQFF. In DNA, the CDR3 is TGTGCCAGCAGCGGGACAGACAATGAGCAGTTCTTC.

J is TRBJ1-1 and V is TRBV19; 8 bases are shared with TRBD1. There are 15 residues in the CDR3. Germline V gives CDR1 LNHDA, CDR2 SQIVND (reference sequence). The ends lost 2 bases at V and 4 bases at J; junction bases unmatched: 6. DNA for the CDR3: TGTGCCAGTAGTATAACTGGAACAGGGGGCACTGAAGCTTTCTTT. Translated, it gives CASSITGTGGTEAFF.

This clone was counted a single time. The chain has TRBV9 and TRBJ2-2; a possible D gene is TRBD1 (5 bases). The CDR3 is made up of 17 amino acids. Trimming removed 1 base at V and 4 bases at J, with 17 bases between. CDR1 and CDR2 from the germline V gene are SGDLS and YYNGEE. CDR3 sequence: CASSVFGQGPGTGELFF. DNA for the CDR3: TGTGCCAGCAGCGTATTCGGGCAGGGCCCCGGCACCGGGGAGCTGTTTTTT.

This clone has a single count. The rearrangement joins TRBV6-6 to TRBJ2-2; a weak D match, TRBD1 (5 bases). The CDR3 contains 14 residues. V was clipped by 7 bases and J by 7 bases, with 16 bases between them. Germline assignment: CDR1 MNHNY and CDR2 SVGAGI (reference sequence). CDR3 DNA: TGTGCCAGCACCAGGCAGGGTTTCGACGGGGAGCTGTTTTTT. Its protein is CASTRQGFDGELFF.

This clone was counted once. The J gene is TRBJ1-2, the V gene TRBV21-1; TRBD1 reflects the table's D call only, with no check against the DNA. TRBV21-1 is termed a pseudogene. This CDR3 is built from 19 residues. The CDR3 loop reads CASSETPKGQATANYGYTF. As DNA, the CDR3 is TGTGCCAGCAGCGAAACGCCCAAAGGACAGGCAACAGCTAACTATGGCTACACCTTC.

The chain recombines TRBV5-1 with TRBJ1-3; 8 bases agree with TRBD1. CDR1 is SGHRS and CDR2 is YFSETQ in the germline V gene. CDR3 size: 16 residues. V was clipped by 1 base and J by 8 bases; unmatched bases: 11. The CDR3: CASSLPAEDRVDTIYF. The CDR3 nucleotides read TGCGCCAGCAGCTTGCCTGCCGAGGACAGGGTTGACACCATATATTTT. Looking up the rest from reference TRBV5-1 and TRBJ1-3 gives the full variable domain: KAGVTQTPRYLIKTRGQQVTLSCSPISGHRSVSWYQQTPGQGLQFLFEYFSETQRNKGNFPGRFSGRQFSNSRSEMNVSTLELGDSALYLCASSLPAEDRVDTIYFGEGSWLTVV.

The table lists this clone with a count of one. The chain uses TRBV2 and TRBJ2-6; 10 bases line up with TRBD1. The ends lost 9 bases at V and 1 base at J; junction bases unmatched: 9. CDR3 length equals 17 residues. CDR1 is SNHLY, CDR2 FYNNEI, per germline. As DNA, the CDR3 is TGTGCCAGTATCCGGGACAGGGGAAGTTCTGGGGCCAACGTCCTGACTTTC. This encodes CASIRDRGSSGANVLTF.

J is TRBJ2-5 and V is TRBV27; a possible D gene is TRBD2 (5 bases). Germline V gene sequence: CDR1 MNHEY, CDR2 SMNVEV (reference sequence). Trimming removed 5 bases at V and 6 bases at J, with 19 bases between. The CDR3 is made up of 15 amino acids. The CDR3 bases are TGTGCCAGCAGTGCCGGGGATGGCCTCCGGAAGACCCAGTACTTC. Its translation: CASSAGDGLRKTQYF.

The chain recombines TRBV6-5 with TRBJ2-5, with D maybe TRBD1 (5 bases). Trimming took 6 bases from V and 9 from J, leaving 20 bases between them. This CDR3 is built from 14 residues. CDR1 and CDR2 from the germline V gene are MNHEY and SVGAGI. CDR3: CASRLETLKGAQYF. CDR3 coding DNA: TGTGCCAGCAGACTTGAGACCCTCAAAGGGGCCCAGTACTTC.

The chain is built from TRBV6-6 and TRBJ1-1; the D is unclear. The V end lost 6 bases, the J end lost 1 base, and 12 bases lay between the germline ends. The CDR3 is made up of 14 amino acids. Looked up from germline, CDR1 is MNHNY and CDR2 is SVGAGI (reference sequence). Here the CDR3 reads CASSPHTGNTEAFF. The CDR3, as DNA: TGTGCCAGCAGCCCTCACACGGGGAACACTGAAGCTTTCTTT.

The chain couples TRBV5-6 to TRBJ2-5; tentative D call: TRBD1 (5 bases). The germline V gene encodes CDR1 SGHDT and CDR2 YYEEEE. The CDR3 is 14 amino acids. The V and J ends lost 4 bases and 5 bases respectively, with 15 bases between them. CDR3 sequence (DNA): TGTGCCAGCAGCCACTCAACAGGTCGGGAGACCCAGTACTTC. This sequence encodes CASSHSTGRETQYF.

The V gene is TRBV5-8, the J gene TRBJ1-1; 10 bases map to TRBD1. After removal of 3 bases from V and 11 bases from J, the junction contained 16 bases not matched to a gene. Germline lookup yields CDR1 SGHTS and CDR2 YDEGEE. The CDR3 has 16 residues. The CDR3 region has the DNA TGTGCCAGCAGCTACGGGACAGGGGTATTAAGGAGGGATGCTTTCTTT. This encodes CASSYGTGVLRRDAFF.

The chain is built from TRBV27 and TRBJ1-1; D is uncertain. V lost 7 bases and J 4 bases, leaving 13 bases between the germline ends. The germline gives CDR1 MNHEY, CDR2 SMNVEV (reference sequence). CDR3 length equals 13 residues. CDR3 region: CASMGGWRTEAFF. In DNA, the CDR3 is TGTGCCAGCATGGGAGGCTGGCGCACTGAAGCTTTCTTT.

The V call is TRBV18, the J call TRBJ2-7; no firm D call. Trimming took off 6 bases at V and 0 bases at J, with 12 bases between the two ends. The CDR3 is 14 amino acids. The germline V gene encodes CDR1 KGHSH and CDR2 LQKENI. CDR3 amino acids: CASSLEPSSYEQYF. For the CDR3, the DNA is TGTGCCAGCTCGTTGGAGCCATCCTCCTACGAGCAGTACTTC.

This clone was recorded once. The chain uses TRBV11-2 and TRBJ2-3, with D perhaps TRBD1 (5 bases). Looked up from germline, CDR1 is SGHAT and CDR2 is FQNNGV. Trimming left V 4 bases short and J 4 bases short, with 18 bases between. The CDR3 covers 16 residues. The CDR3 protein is CASSSVWGQGADTQYF. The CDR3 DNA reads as TGTGCCAGCAGCTCCGTTTGGGGTCAGGGCGCAGATACGCAGTATTTT.

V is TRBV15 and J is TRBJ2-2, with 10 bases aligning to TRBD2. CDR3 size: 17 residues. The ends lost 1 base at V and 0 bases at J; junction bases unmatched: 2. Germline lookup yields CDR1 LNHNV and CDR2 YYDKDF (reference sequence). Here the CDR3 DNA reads TGTGCCACCAGCAGAGTTAGCGGGGGGACGAACACCGGGGAGCTGTTTTTT. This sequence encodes CATSRVSGGTNTGELFF.

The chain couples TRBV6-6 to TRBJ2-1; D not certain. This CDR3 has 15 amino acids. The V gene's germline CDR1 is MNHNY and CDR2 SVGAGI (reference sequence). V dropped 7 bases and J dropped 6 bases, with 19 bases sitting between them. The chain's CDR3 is CASTLPQVYPNEQFF. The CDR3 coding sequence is TGTGCCAGCACTCTTCCGCAGGTTTATCCCAATGAGCAGTTCTTC.

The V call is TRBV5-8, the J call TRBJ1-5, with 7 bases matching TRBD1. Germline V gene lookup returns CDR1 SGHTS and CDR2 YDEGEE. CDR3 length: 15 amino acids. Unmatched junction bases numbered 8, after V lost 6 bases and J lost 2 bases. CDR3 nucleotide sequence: TGTGCCAGCACCCCAGGGGGACCCCGCAATCAGCCCCAGCATTTT. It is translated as CASTPGGPRNQPQHF.

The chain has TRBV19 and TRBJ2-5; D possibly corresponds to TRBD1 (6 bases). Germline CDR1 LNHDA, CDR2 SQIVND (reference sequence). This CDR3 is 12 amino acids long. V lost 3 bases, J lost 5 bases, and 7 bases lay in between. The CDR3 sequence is CASSITGETQYF. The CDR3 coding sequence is TGTGCCAGTAGTATTACAGGGGAGACCCAGTACTTC.

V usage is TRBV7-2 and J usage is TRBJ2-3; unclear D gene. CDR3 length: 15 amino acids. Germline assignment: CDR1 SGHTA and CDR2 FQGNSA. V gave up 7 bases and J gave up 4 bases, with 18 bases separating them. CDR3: CASTLYWFSPDTQYF. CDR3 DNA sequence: TGTGCCAGCACCCTATACTGGTTTTCCCCAGATACGCAGTATTTT.

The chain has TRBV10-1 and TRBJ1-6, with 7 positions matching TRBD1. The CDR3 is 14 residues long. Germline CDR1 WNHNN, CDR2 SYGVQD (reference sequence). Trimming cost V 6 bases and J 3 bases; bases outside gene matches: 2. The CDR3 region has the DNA TGCGCCAGCAGGGGGGACAGCTATAATTCACCCCTCCACTTT. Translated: CASRGDSYNSPLHF.

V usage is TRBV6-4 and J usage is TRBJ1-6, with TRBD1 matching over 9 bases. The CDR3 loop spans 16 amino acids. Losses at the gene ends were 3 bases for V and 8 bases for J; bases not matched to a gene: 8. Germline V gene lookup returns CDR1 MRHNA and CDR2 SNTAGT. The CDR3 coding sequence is TGTGCCAGCAGTGAGTTTCCGGGACAGGGACATTCACCCCTCCACTTT. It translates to CASSEFPGQGHSPLHF.

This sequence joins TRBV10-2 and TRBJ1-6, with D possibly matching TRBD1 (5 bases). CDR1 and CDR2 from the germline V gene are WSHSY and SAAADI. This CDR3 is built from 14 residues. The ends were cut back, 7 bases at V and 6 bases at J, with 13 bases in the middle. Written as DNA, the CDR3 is TGCGCCAGCAATAGGGGTCCCACTAATTCACCCCTCCACTTT. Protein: CASNRGPTNSPLHF.

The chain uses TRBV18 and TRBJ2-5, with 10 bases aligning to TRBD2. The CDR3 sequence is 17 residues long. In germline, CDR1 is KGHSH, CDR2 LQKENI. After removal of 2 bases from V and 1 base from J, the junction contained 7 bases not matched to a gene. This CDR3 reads CASSPGWTSGAQETQYF. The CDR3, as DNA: TGTGCCAGCTCACCAGGTTGGACTAGCGGTGCCCAAGAGACCCAGTACTTC.

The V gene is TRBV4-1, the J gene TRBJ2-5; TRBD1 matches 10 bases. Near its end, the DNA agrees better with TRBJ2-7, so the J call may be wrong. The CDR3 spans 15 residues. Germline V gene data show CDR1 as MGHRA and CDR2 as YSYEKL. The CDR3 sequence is CASSQPTGGRYEQYF. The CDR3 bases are TGCGCCAGCAGCCAACCGACAGGGGGCAGGTACGAGCAGTACTTC.